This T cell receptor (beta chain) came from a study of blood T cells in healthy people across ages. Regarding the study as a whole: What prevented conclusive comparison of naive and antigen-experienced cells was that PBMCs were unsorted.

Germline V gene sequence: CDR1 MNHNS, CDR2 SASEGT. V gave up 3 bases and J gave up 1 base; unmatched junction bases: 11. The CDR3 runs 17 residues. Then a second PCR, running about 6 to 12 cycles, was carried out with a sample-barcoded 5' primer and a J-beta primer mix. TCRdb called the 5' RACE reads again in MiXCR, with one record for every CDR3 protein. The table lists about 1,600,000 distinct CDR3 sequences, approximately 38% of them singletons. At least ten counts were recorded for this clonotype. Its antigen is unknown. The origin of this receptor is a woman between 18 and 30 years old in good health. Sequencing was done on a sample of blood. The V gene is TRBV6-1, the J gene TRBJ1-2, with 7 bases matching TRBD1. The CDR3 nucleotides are TGTGCCAGCAGTGACACCCGGGACAGCATGTTTAACTATGGCTACACCTTC. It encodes CASSDTRDSMFNYGYTF.